This entry concerns a single TCR beta chain. The data are from a study of blood T cell repertoires in COVID-19. Study at large: Researchers got acute and convalescent COVID-19 samples from the United States, Italy and Spain.

The method was immunoSEQ multiplex PCR; TCRdb's version includes in-frame clones alone and lacks a portion of them. The data show 350,000 to 500,000 clones, with 88% seen just once and 1.4% to 1.5% held by the top ten. V was shortened by 5 bases and J by 2 bases, with 13 bases between the two germline ends. The CDR3 loop spans 14 amino acids. Germline CDR1 MNHEY, CDR2 SVGAGI. The sequence was collected from a woman aged 18-35 years who had been exposed to COVID-19. This chain uses TRBV6-5 with TRBJ2-7; a possible D gene is TRBD1 (6 bases). Material for sequencing was PBMCs or T cells enriched from blood (not recorded which). The CDR3 reads CASSHRDLPYEQYF. CDR3 DNA sequence: TGTGCCAGCAGTCACAGGGACCTCCCCTACGAGCAGTACTTC.